A single sample is the source of the 29 T cell receptor beta chains below, sequenced in a study of cytomegalovirus exposure and HLA in healthy donors. Primers: 60 Vbeta forward and 13 Jbeta reverse. Here immunoSEQ multiplex PCR was the method, and the copy in TCRdb shows in-frame clones only, minus some. The table lists just under 65,000 clones. Sequencing was done on a sample of PBMCs. These receptors were taken from a boy under 18 in good health and CMV-seronegative.

CDR3 sequence (DNA): TGTGCCAGCAGTTTATCGGGGAACAGGGCGGTCTTCCCCTACGAGCAGTACTTC. Translation: CASSLSGNRAVFPYEQYF. This rearrangement joins TRBV27 to TRBJ2-7; tentatively, D is TRBD1 (6 bases). V dropped 0 bases and J dropped 2 bases, with 20 bases sitting between them. Germline lookup yields CDR1 MNHEY and CDR2 SMNVEV (reference sequence). The length of the CDR3 is 18 residues.

The J gene is TRBJ2-7, the V gene TRBV18; D gene uncertain. Germline values: CDR1 KGHSH, CDR2 LQKENI. This CDR3 has 15 amino acids. The V gene lost 0 bases and the J gene lost 1 base, with 10 bases spanning the gap. DNA for the CDR3: TGTGCCAGCTCACCACCGCTTGCGAATTCCTACGAGCAGTACTTC. It encodes CASSPPLANSYEQYF.

This chain uses TRBV5-4 with TRBJ2-1, with TRBD2 matching 9 bases. Germline assignment: CDR1 SGHNT and CDR2 YYREEE (reference sequence). The ends lost 1 base at V and 7 bases at J; junction bases unmatched: 12. The CDR3 is 17 amino acids. The CDR3 DNA sequence: TGTGCCAGCAGCTTGAGGTCCGCGGGGGGGGGCATTAATGAGCAGTTCTTC. It codes for CASSLRSAGGGINEQFF.

The J gene is TRBJ2-1, the V gene TRBV5-1, with 8 bases fitting TRBD2. Germline V gene lookup returns CDR1 SGHRS and CDR2 YFSETQ. V dropped 9 bases and J dropped 9; count of bases not matched to a gene: 14. The CDR3 length is 14 residues. The CDR3 coding sequence is TGCGCCACCCGGGAGGGGGGTGCCCGGACTGAGCAGTTCTTC. Protein sequence: CATREGGARTEQFF. Drawing the rest from reference TRBV5-1 and TRBJ2-1, the complete variable domain is KAGVTQTPRYLIKTRGQQVTLSCSPISGHRSVSWYQQTPGQGLQFLFEYFSETQRNKGNFPGRFSGRQFSNSRSEMNVSTLELGDSALYLCATREGGARTEQFFGPGTRLTVL.

The chain couples TRBV5-4 to TRBJ2-5; D is unclear. With the DNA end fitting TRBJ2-7 better, the J assignment may be wrong. Germline CDR1 reads SGHNT; CDR2 reads YYREEE (reference sequence). The CDR3 contains 14 residues. The CDR3 region is CASSLWHRNYEQYF. The CDR3 coding sequence is TGTGCCAGCAGCTTGTGGCACCGAAACTACGAGCAGTACTTC.

The chain has TRBV5-1 and TRBJ1-4, with 8 bases matching TRBD1. This CDR3 is built from 14 residues. The V gene's germline CDR1 is SGHRS and CDR2 YFSETQ. Trimming took 1 base from V and 7 from J; bases not matched to a gene: 3. Written as DNA, the CDR3 is TGCGCCAGCAGCTTGAGGGACAGGAGTGAAAAACTGTTTTTT. It translates to CASSLRDRSEKLFF.

The chain is built from TRBV2 and TRBJ2-3, with a tentative D call TRBD1 (6 bases). Per the germline V gene, CDR1 is SNHLY and CDR2 is FYNNEI. CDR3 length: 14 residues. Trimming shortened V by 8 bases and J by 4 bases, and 16 bases separated the two germline ends. This chain's CDR3 is CASVNRVISDTQYF. DNA of the CDR3: TGTGCCAGCGTAAACAGGGTTATTTCAGATACGCAGTATTTT.

The rearrangement joins TRBV30 to TRBJ2-1; D remains unclear. The CDR3 sequence is 14 residues long. CDR1 GTSNPN and CDR2 SVGIG come from the germline V gene (reference sequence). Trimming cost V 4 bases and J 2 bases, with 12 bases left between them. This CDR3 reads CAWTIQFPYNEQFF. The CDR3 nucleotides are TGTGCCTGGACGATACAGTTTCCCTACAATGAGCAGTTCTTC.

This rearrangement joins TRBV5-6 to TRBJ1-1; D gene uncertain. V was shortened by 4 bases and J by 1 base, with 8 bases between the two germline ends. Germline loops: CDR1 SGHDT, CDR2 YYEEEE. The CDR3 totals 13 residues. CDR3 amino acids: CASSPTSNTEAFF. The DNA for the CDR3 is TGTGCCAGCAGCCCCACTTCGAACACTGAAGCTTTCTTT.

The CDR3 region has the DNA TGCAGTGCCTGGGACAGGCCGAAAGCTTTCTTT. Its translation: CSAWDRPKAFF. The chain has TRBV20-1 and TRBJ1-1; 8 bases fit TRBD1. J was trimmed by 9 bases and V by 6 bases; bases with no gene match: 6. CDR3 length: 11 residues. The germline V gene encodes CDR1 DFQATT and CDR2 SNEGSKA (reference sequence).

V gene TRBV6-4 combines with J gene TRBJ2-7, with TRBD2 matching 7 bases. This CDR3 has 14 amino acids. Germline trimming cut 5 bases from V and 1 base from J; bases unmatched to any gene: 5. Looked up from germline, CDR1 is MRHNA and CDR2 is SNTAGT. The CDR3 here is CASSPTSASYEQYF. In DNA, the CDR3 is TGTGCCAGCAGTCCTACTAGCGCTTCCTACGAGCAGTACTTC.

The V gene is TRBV2, the J gene TRBJ1-5; 8 bases match TRBD1. CDR1 and CDR2 (germline): SNHLY, FYNNEI. This CDR3 spans 12 amino acids. Losses at the gene ends were 5 bases for V and 11 bases for J; bases not matched to a gene: 5. The CDR3 DNA reads TGTGCCAGCAGTACTGGACAGGGAGCCCAGCATTTT. It translates to CASSTGQGAQHF.

V usage is TRBV5-1 and J usage is TRBJ2-5; 8 bases map to TRBD1. The DNA end lines up better with TRBJ2-7; the J call may be wrong. The CDR3 totals 15 residues. The germline CDR1 and CDR2 sequences are SGHRS and YFSETQ. The CDR3 spells CASSPGTGHSYEQYF. In DNA form, the CDR3 reads TGCGCCAGCAGCCCAGGGACAGGCCACTCCTACGAGCAGTACTTC.

The V gene is TRBV4-3, the J gene TRBJ2-1; D may be TRBD2 (5 bases). The length of the CDR3 is 15 residues. CDR1 and CDR2 from the germline V gene are LGHNA and YSLEER. Deletions cut 4 bases from V and 7 bases from J, with 17 bases between. CDR3 sequence: CASSLRWQRPNEQFF. The CDR3 DNA reads TGCGCCAGCAGCCTCCGATGGCAGCGGCCAAATGAGCAGTTCTTC.

This chain uses TRBV7-9 with TRBJ1-5, with no clear D. Looked up from germline, CDR1 is SEHNR and CDR2 is FQNEAQ (reference sequence). The CDR3 length is 16 residues. Trimming removed 7 bases at V and 3 bases at J, with 19 bases between. The CDR3 DNA reads as TGTGCCAGCACCAACTCCGGCGGGATTTCCAATCAGCCCCAGCATTTT. Its translation is CASTNSGGISNQPQHF.

The chain uses TRBV5-6 and TRBJ1-5, with D perhaps TRBD1 (5 bases). V was shortened by 2 bases and J by 7 bases, with 7 bases between the two germline ends. CDR1 SGHDT and CDR2 YYEEEE come from the germline V gene. The CDR3 is made up of 12 amino acids. CDR3 sequence (DNA): TGTGCCAGCAGCTTTAGGGGCCAGCCCCAGCATTTT. Residues: CASSFRGQPQHF.

The chain carries TRBV19 and TRBJ2-2, with TRBD2 matching over 14 bases. CDR1 is LNHDA and CDR2 is SQIVND in the germline V gene (reference sequence). V shed 8 bases and J 6 bases; nucleotides not matched to a gene: 5. The CDR3 sequence is 15 residues long. CDR3 sequence: CASEGLAGVAGELFF. The CDR3 DNA reads as TGTGCCAGTGAGGGACTAGCGGGAGTGGCCGGGGAGCTGTTTTTT.

This chain links TRBV7-8 with TRBJ1-2, with D possibly matching TRBD1 (5 bases). Germline assignment: CDR1 SGHVS and CDR2 FQNEAQ. V dropped 5 bases and J dropped 2 bases, with 15 bases sitting between them. This CDR3 region has 15 residues. The DNA for the CDR3 is TGTGCCAGCAGCGACGGACACCCAGGCAACTATGGCTACACCTTC. Translating it yields CASSDGHPGNYGYTF. The full variable domain, completed using reference TRBV7-8 and TRBJ1-2, is GAGVSQSPRYKVAKRGQDVALRCDPISGHVSLFWYQQALGQGPEFLTYFQNEAQLDKSGLPSDRFFAERPEGSVSTLKIQRTQQEDSAVYLCASSDGHPGNYGYTFGSGTRLTVV.

The V gene is TRBV7-2, the J gene TRBJ2-5, with TRBD1 matching 8 bases. From germline, CDR1 is SGHTA and CDR2 FQGNSA. This CDR3 has 14 amino acids. With V trimmed by 4 bases and J by 4 bases, 5 bases remained unmatched. The CDR3 nucleotides read TGTGCCAGCAGCTCATCGACAGGGGTAGAGACCCAGTACTTC. Protein: CASSSSTGVETQYF. Together with reference TRBV7-2 and TRBJ2-5, the CDR3 gives the full variable domain: GAGVSQSPSNKVTEKGKDVELRCDPISGHTALYWYRQSLGQGLEFLIYFQGNSAPDKSGLPSDRFSAERTGGSVSTLTIQRTQQEDSAVYLCASSSSTGVETQYFGPGTRLLVL.

The rearrangement uses TRBV30 and TRBJ2-1; TRBD2 aligns across 10 bases. Germline V CDR1 and CDR2: GTSNPN, SVGIG (reference sequence). V lost 0 bases, J lost 7 bases, and 6 bases stayed unmatched. CDR3 length: 15 residues. Here the CDR3 reads CAWSVAGGYYNEQFF. Here the CDR3 DNA reads TGTGCCTGGAGTGTAGCGGGGGGGTACTATAATGAGCAGTTCTTC.

The genes are TRBV20-1 and TRBJ2-7, with D unresolved. Per the germline V gene, CDR1 is DFQATT and CDR2 is SNEGSKA (reference sequence). This CDR3 contains 11 residues. The chain's CDR3 is CRDTVTYEQYF. The CDR3 region has the DNA TGCAGAGACACAGTGACCTACGAGCAGTACTTC.

The V call is TRBV5-4, the J call TRBJ1-1, with a weak D call TRBD1 (5 bases). Germline V lookup: CDR1 SGHNT, CDR2 YYREEE (reference sequence). The CDR3 runs 15 residues. V lost 2 bases, J lost 9 bases, and 20 bases lay in between. The CDR3 sequence is CASSFAGGVVKKAFF. DNA of the CDR3: TGTGCCAGCAGCTTTGCTGGGGGGGTAGTGAAAAAAGCTTTCTTT.

Note on this clone: At one end, the junction sequence differs from germline, possibly due to a read error. The chain is built from TRBV13 and TRBJ2-3, with TRBD2 matching over 10 bases. The CDR3 loop spans 17 amino acids. Germline V gene data show CDR1 as PRHDT and CDR2 as FYEKMQ (reference sequence). CDR3 region: CASSLAVAGGSTDTQYF. DNA for the CDR3: TGTGCCAGCAGTTTAGCGGTAGCGGGGGGTAGCACAGATACGCAGTATTTT.

V and J are TRBV14 and TRBJ1-5, with D possibly TRBD1 on 5 matching bases. Germline lookup yields CDR1 SGHDN and CDR2 FVKESK. V lost 4 bases and J 2 bases, leaving 9 bases between the germline ends. This CDR3 has 14 amino acids. CDR3 coding DNA: TGTGCCAGCAGCCCCCAACAGGGCAATCAGCCCCAGCATTTT. The encoded protein is CASSPQQGNQPQHF.

This chain joins TRBV18 and TRBJ2-7; the match to TRBD2 covers 7 bases. This CDR3 has 15 residues. The J segment lost 9 bases and the V segment lost 2 bases, leaving 13 bases of the junction unmatched. Germline lookup yields CDR1 KGHSH and CDR2 LQKENI. The CDR3 bases are TGTGCCAGCTCACCAGAGAGCGGGACCGTAATAAGGCAGTACTTC. It translates to CASSPESGTVIRQYF.

The J gene is TRBJ1-5, the V gene TRBV19; 7 bases are a match to TRBD1. The CDR3 totals 15 residues. Germline V gene lookup returns CDR1 LNHDA and CDR2 SQIVND (reference sequence). With V trimmed by 4 bases and J by 12 bases, 15 bases remained unmatched. The CDR3 region has the DNA TGTGCCAGTAGTAGACAGGGTCGGGAAGCAGCCTACCAGCATTTT. It yields the protein CASSRQGREAAYQHF.

V and J are TRBV28 and TRBJ1-2, with D unresolved. The CDR3 has 12 residues. CDR1 and CDR2 from the germline V gene are MDHEN and SYDVKM. Deletions cut 2 bases from V and 8 bases from J, with 9 bases between. CDR3 loop: CASSLRGGGYTF. CDR3 in DNA: TGTGCCAGCAGTTTACGGGGTGGAGGCTACACCTTC.

V and J are TRBV27 and TRBJ1-4, with a possible D match to TRBD1 (5 bases). Germline assignment: CDR1 MNHEY and CDR2 SMNVEV (reference sequence). The length of the CDR3 is 17 residues. Between the trimmed V and J ends, which lost 3 bases and 5 bases, there was a span of 19 bases. CDR3 sequence (DNA): TGTGCCAGCAGTTTTTATCCCTCTTTGGGGCCCAATGAAAAACTGTTTTTT. This sequence encodes CASSFYPSLGPNEKLFF. Variable domain in full (rest from reference TRBV27 and TRBJ1-4): EAQVTQNPRYLITVTGKKLTVTCSQNMNHEYMSWYRQDPGLGLRQIYYSMNVEVTDKGDVPEGYKVSRKEKRNFPLILESPSPNQTSLYFCASSFYPSLGPNEKLFFGSGTQLSVL.

The chain combines TRBV7-9 with TRBJ2-7; 7 bases match TRBD1. The CDR3 has 14 amino acids. Germline values: CDR1 SEHNR, CDR2 FQNEAQ (reference sequence). J lost 1 base, V lost 5 bases, and 5 bases had no gene match. For the CDR3, the DNA is TGTGCCAGCAGCCCCGGGACAGATTCCTACGAGCAGTACTTC. It codes for CASSPGTDSYEQYF.